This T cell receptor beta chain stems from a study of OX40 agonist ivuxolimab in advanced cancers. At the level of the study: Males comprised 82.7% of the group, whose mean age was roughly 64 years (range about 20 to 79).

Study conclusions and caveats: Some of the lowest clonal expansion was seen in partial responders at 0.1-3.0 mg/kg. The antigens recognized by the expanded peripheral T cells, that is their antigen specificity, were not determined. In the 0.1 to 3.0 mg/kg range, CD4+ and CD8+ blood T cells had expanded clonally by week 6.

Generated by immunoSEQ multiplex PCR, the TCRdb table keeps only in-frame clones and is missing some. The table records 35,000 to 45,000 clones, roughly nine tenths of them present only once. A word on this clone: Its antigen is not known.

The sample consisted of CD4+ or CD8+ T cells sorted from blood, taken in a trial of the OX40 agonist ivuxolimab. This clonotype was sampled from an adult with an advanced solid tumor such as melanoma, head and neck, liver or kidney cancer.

CDR3 loop: CASGTGAEETQYF. CDR3 coding DNA: TGTGCCAGCGGTACGGGGGCGGAGGAGACCCAGTACTTC. The chain combines TRBV28 with TRBJ2-5; possibly TRBD1 or TRBD2 for D (6 bases each). This CDR3 is built from 13 residues. Germline V gene sequence: CDR1 MDHEN, CDR2 SYDVKM. The V end lost 8 bases, the J end lost 5 bases, and 15 bases lay between the germline ends. The full variable domain, completed using reference TRBV28 and TRBJ2-5, is DVKVTQSSRYLVKRTGEKVFLECVQDMDHENMFWYRQDPGLGLRLIYFSYDVKMKEKGDIPEGYSVSREKKERFSLILESASTNQTSMYLCASGTGAEETQYFGPGTRLLVL.